The next 22 T cell receptor beta chains were all read from a single sample in a study of cytomegalovirus exposure and HLA in healthy donors. PCR was performed using 60 Vbeta and 13 Jbeta primers. The protocol was immunoSEQ multiplex PCR, while the TCRdb copy is restricted to in-frame clones and leaves out a portion. Of 100,000 to 150,000 clones listed, approximately 84% are singletons. Sample: PBMCs. Receptors were obtained from a boy aged 2 to 10 in good health and CMV-seronegative.

This clone was detected only a few times. This chain uses TRBV6-1 with TRBJ2-5, with a possible D match to TRBD2 (6 bases). V was shortened by 5 bases and J by 2 bases, with 12 bases between the two germline ends. CDR3 size: 14 residues. Germline V CDR1 and CDR2: MNHNS, SASEGT. The CDR3 coding sequence is TGTGCCAGCAGTCCACTAGCCTTACAAGAGACCCAGTACTTC. Translated, it gives CASSPLALQETQYF.

The rearrangement uses TRBV30 and TRBJ1-4; D is unclear. CDR3 length: 15 amino acids. Trimming shortened V by 6 bases and J by 6 bases, and 20 bases separated the two germline ends. The germline V gene has CDR1 GTSNPN and CDR2 SVGIG (reference sequence). The DNA of the CDR3 is TGTGCCTGCCCTAACGAGGGAGTGGGGTATGAAAAACTGTTTTTT. Amino acid sequence: CACPNEGVGYEKLFF.

The gene calls are TRBV14 and TRBJ1-1, with 8 bases matching TRBD1. Germline CDR1 and CDR2: SGHDN and FVKESK. V dropped 2 bases and J dropped 5; count of bases not matched to a gene: 7. The CDR3 totals 15 residues. CDR3 in DNA: TGTGCCAGCAGCCAACGGTACAGGGGGATAACTGAAGCTTTCTTT. Residues: CASSQRYRGITEAFF.

This clone has just one count. The V gene is TRBV7-2, the J gene TRBJ2-5, with TRBD2 matching 10 bases. The CDR3 spans 15 residues. V lost 4 bases, J lost 7 bases, and 9 bases stayed unmatched. In germline, CDR1 is SGHTA, CDR2 FQGNSA. The CDR3 sequence is CASSYPAGGLGTQYF. The CDR3 DNA follows: TGTGCCAGCAGCTATCCAGCGGGGGGGCTGGGGACCCAGTACTTC. Drawing the rest from reference TRBV7-2 and TRBJ2-5, the complete variable domain is GAGVSQSPSNKVTEKGKDVELRCDPISGHTALYWYRQSLGQGLEFLIYFQGNSAPDKSGLPSDRFSAERTGGSVSTLTIQRTQQEDSAVYLCASSYPAGGLGTQYFGPGTRLLVL.

In its sample, this clone was seen a few times. The chain links TRBV15 to TRBJ1-2; 8 nucleotides agree with TRBD1. Germline-derived CDR1 and CDR2 are LNHNV and YYDKDF (reference sequence). This CDR3 spans 18 amino acids. The V and J ends lost 1 base and 3 bases, in that order; junction bases with no gene match: 13. CDR3 region: CATSRGAGQGGFYYGYTF. DNA for the CDR3: TGTGCCACCAGCAGAGGTGCAGGACAGGGTGGGTTCTACTATGGCTACACCTTC.

J is TRBJ1-4 and V is TRBV15, with 7 nucleotides matching TRBD1. Germline CDR1 LNHNV, CDR2 YYDKDF (reference sequence). The CDR3 length is 15 residues. Trimming took 1 base from V and 8 from J; bases not matched to a gene: 7. The CDR3 DNA is TGTGCCACCAGCAGAGGCCGGACAGGTGGGGAAAAACTGTTTTTT. Residues: CATSRGRTGGEKLFF.

The chain employs TRBV10-3 and TRBJ1-2, with 7 positions matching TRBD1. The V and J ends lost 4 bases and 5 bases, in that order; junction bases with no gene match: 1. In germline, CDR1 is ENHRY, CDR2 SYGVKD. The CDR3 loop spans 12 amino acids. The DNA of the CDR3 is TGTGCCATCAGTGCAGGGGGTTATGGCTACACCTTC. This translates into CAISAGGYGYTF.

The rearrangement links TRBV6-1 to TRBJ1-5; D gene ambiguous. V was cut by 9 bases and J by 0 bases, with 12 bases left in between. CDR1 MNHNS and CDR2 SASEGT come from the germline V gene. The CDR3 runs 14 residues. DNA for the CDR3: TGTGCCAGTAGGCGGCTCCTTAGCAATCAGCCCCAGCATTTT. Amino acid sequence: CASRRLLSNQPQHF.

This rearrangement joins TRBV6-4 to TRBJ2-3; 15 bases align to TRBD2. The CDR3 is 18 residues long. Germline trimming cut 2 bases from V and 0 bases from J; bases unmatched to any gene: 3. Germline CDR1 and CDR2: MRHNA and SNTAGT. In nucleotides, the CDR3 is TGTGCCAGCAGTGACCGGACTAGCGGGGGGGCTAGCACAGATACGCAGTATTTT. This codes for CASSDRTSGGASTDTQYF.

This clone was counted a single time. This sequence joins TRBV6-6 and TRBJ1-2; D is unresolved. Trimming cost V 0 bases and J 4 bases, with 9 bases left between them. This CDR3 has 14 residues. Germline CDR1 MNHNY, CDR2 SVGAGI (reference sequence). CDR3 protein: CASSYSSRSYGYTF. The CDR3 region has the DNA TGTGCCAGCAGTTACTCGTCCAGGTCCTATGGCTACACCTTC.

As for this clone: Sequence at one end of the junction differs from germline and may be a read error. The genes are TRBV7-9 and TRBJ2-3; perhaps TRBD2 as D (6 bases). Germline CDR1 is SEHNR and CDR2 is FQNEAQ (reference sequence). This CDR3 is 16 amino acids long. CDR3 nucleotide sequence: TGTTCCAGCAGCTTAGCTGGACTAACCTCCGGAGATACGCAGTATTTT. Amino acid sequence: CSSSLAGLTSGDTQYF.

The chain employs TRBV10-3 and TRBJ2-3, with a possible D match to TRBD1 (5 bases). CDR3 size: 15 residues. Trimming stripped 2 bases from V and 0 bases from J, with 9 bases between. The germline V gene has CDR1 ENHRY and CDR2 SYGVKD. The CDR3 nucleotides are TGTGCCATCAGTGAGGACAGACCTAGCACAGATACGCAGTATTTT. Protein product: CAISEDRPSTDTQYF.

This clone was observed a handful of times. The chain joins TRBV27 to TRBJ1-2; D is undetermined. CDR1 and CDR2 (germline): MNHEY, SMNVEV (reference sequence). The CDR3 loop spans 13 amino acids. V was clipped by 2 bases and J by 4 bases, with 8 bases between them. This CDR3 reads CASSLRGSYGYTF. The CDR3, as DNA: TGTGCCAGCAGTTTAAGAGGTTCCTATGGCTACACCTTC.

Points on this clone: A read error may account for a junction end that differs from germline. This rearrangement joins TRBV7-9 to TRBJ2-1; tentative D call: TRBD2 (5 bases). The CDR3 runs 15 residues. Per germline, CDR1 SEHNR and CDR2 FQNEAQ (reference sequence). The CDR3 DNA reads TGTTCCAGCAGCTTACAGACTATCTCCTACAATGAGCAGTTCTTC. It is translated as CSSSLQTISYNEQFF.

V gene TRBV10-2 combines with J gene TRBJ1-1, with 8 bases matching TRBD1. Trimming at V came to 8 bases and at J to 4 bases, leaving 6 bases not matched to a gene. CDR3 length: 13 residues. Germline V gene lookup returns CDR1 WSHSY and CDR2 SAAADI. This chain's CDR3 is CASSQGAVTEAFF. The CDR3 DNA reads TGCGCCAGCTCCCAGGGGGCCGTCACTGAAGCTTTCTTT.

The chain employs TRBV7-9 and TRBJ2-3; D is possibly TRBD1 (6 bases). Germline values: CDR1 SEHNR, CDR2 FQNEAQ (reference sequence). V was cut by 0 bases and J by 4 bases, with 14 bases left in between. This CDR3 spans 16 amino acids. Here the CDR3 reads CASSLALRGTPDTQYF. In DNA, the CDR3 is TGTGCCAGCAGCTTAGCGTTGAGGGGGACACCAGATACGCAGTATTTT.

This CDR3 reads CASSYSTSAYNEQFF. The DNA of the CDR3 is TGTGCCAGCAGTTACTCGACTAGCGCTTACAATGAGCAGTTCTTC. This chain links TRBV6-5 with TRBJ2-1, with 8 nucleotides matching TRBD2. The ends lost 0 bases at V and 4 bases at J; junction bases unmatched: 2. Germline CDR1 MNHEY, CDR2 SVGAGI. The CDR3 loop spans 15 amino acids.

The chain links TRBV13 to TRBJ2-2; 7 nucleotides agree with TRBD1. This CDR3 has 16 amino acids. V was pared by 1 base and J by 2 bases, with 4 bases of the junction left unmatched. Germline-derived CDR1 and CDR2 are PRHDT and FYEKMQ (reference sequence). The CDR3 region has the DNA TGTGCCAGCAGCTTAGAAGGGGGCTTTAACACCGGGGAGCTGTTTTTT. Its protein product is CASSLEGGFNTGELFF. Using reference TRBV13 and TRBJ2-2 for the parts outside the CDR3, the full variable domain is AAGVIQSPRHLIKEKRETATLKCYPIPRHDTVYWYQQGPGQDPQFLISFYEKMQSDKGSIPDRFSAQQFSDYHSELNMSSLELGDSALYFCASSLEGGFNTGELFFGEGSRLTVL.

The V and J genes are TRBV7-8 and TRBJ1-3; D is possibly TRBD1 (5 bases). V lost 5 bases to trimming and J lost 0 bases, with 14 bases between them. The CDR3 is made up of 16 amino acids. Germline CDR1 is SGHVS and CDR2 is FQNEAQ. CDR3 amino acids: CASSPRTRGSGNTIYF. CDR3 coding DNA: TGTGCCAGCAGCCCCAGGACACGAGGCTCTGGAAACACCATATATTTT.

The table lists this clone with a count of one. The J gene is TRBJ1-5, the V gene TRBV7-6; the match to TRBD1 covers 9 bases. The CDR3 totals 16 residues. Germline loops: CDR1 SGHVS, CDR2 FNYEAQ. V was clipped by 5 bases and J by 6 bases; unmatched bases: 11. For the CDR3, the DNA is TGTGCCAGCAGCCGCCAACCGGGACAGGGAGGTCAGCCCCAGCATTTT. This gives the protein CASSRQPGQGGQPQHF.

This sequence joins TRBV10-3 and TRBJ2-1; TRBD2 matches at 14 bases. CDR1 and CDR2 (germline): ENHRY, SYGVKD. The CDR3 spans 15 residues. The junction had 7 bases not matched to a gene; V was cut back by 6 bases and J by 9 bases. The CDR3 loop is CAIRSGLAGEGEQFF. The CDR3 region has the DNA TGTGCCATCAGGTCGGGACTAGCGGGAGAGGGTGAGCAGTTCTTC.

This clone was seen just once. The J gene is TRBJ2-1, the V gene TRBV9; TRBD1 agrees at 10 bases. V was clipped by 3 bases and J by 4 bases; unmatched bases: 4. Germline values: CDR1 SGDLS, CDR2 YYNGEE. The CDR3 extends over 15 amino acids. This chain's CDR3 is CASSERDRGYNEQFF. The CDR3 DNA follows: TGTGCCAGCAGCGAACGGGACAGGGGATACAATGAGCAGTTCTTC.